Sequencing of this TCR beta chain was carried out in a study of a mutant IDH1 vaccine in newly diagnosed glioma (dated by TCRdb to the early 2020s). In the study overall: Patients were given eight vaccinations, in weeks 1, 3, 5, 7, 11, 15, 19 and 23, which matched visits V03 through V10. Vaccination was initiated 4-6 weeks after radiotherapy alone, or concurrently with temozolomide cycles in the chemotherapy-containing groups. Of the roughly 34 treated patients, about 60% were male and about 40% were female, and the mean age was approximately 40 years. Before enrollment, patients had received standard therapy of radiotherapy alone, temozolomide alone, or radiochemotherapy with temozolomide; most received the combination. Peripheral blood samples were drawn at six visits, namely V03 (baseline), V05, V07, V10, V12 and V13. Longitudinal TCRB deep sequencing was performed for about two dozen treated patients wherever samples were available for exploratory analyses. Points the paper makes about the study in general: The authors noted that analyses of patient blood samples could not be reproduced because of sample limitations. Availability determined which PBMC samples were chosen for TCRB deep sequencing. Across multiple MHC alleles, vaccine-induced immune responses were seen in more than 90% of patients. Changes in the top peripheral T cell clonotypes picked up by TCRB sequencing did not appear to be linked to pseudoprogression.

The time point tag for this specimen amounts to: week 23, last vaccination. Each vaccine dose, consisting of 300 ug of a 20-mer mutant IDH1 peptide in Montanide, was administered subcutaneously with topical imiquimod. All donors had newly diagnosed IDH1-mutant astrocytomas of WHO grade 3 or 4 that showed loss of nuclear ATRX. The samples were drawn from NOA16, a multicentre, single-arm, open-label phase I trial in Germany that tested a mutant IDH1 peptide vaccine in humans for the first time. Genomic DNA for TCRB sequencing was isolated from EDTA blood with the DNeasy Blood and Tissue Kit. This clone was counted once. It lacks a known antigen. Base-call qualities are not available, and no considerably larger clone is one nucleotide away. The library was made by the immunoSEQ multiplex PCR assay. Rearranged TCR beta chain sequences were amplified with the hsTCRB Kit following the manufacturer's protocol. TCRB libraries were sequenced on an Illumina MiSeq. As for how the authors treated the data: Demultiplexing, trimming and gene mapping were performed with the kit vendor's proprietary platform. Entries here come from immuneACCESS through TCRdb and include only in-frame sequences with V and J called. Some clones fail to appear in such tables; in the studies checked, an unresolved V gene covers under half of the shortfall, and the cause of the remainder is unknown. That table supplies the V and J calls and clone size; D and trimming were determined from the DNA. The sample table records 40,000 or so clones; about 75% of these occur just once. The ten largest clones take up 5.3% of the sample.

Measured from the cysteine to the phenylalanine, the CDR3 is 16 residues long. The only DNA kept is the CDR3, 48 bases in frame from the first base. According to the germline V gene, CDR1 reads LGHNA and CDR2 reads YSLEER. V loses 1 base of germline sequence and J loses 3 bases, and the interval between the two ends is 16 bases. The receptor comes from a man between 50 and 59 years old with glioma. The source material was PBMCs, sampled from a glioma patient whose treatment included an IDH1 peptide vaccine. The chain is assembled from TRBV4-3 and TRBJ2-7; TRBD2 could be the D gene, as 6 bases match. CDR3 region: CASSQGAGTLGYEQYF. The sequenced DNA is TGCGCCAGCAGCCAAGGGGCCGGGACTCTAGGCTACGAGCAGTACTTC.